These 26 T cell receptor beta chains were all obtained from the same sample, sequenced in a study of graft-versus-host responses after intestinal transplantation. The table came from immunoSEQ multiplex PCR; TCRdb's copy has only in-frame clones and leaves some out. The repertoire includes roughly 36,000 clones, around 83% of them detected once, and about 3.7% sits in the top ten. The sample consisted of PBMCs, taken 1,000 to 1,200 days after transplant. These receptors were obtained from a human patient who received an intestinal transplant, so some T cells may come from the graft donor.

This clone was observed a handful of times. The chain joins TRBV27 to TRBJ1-4; D is undetermined. CDR1 and CDR2 from the germline V gene are MNHEY and SMNVEV (reference sequence). V lost 0 bases, J lost 5 bases, and 10 bases lay in between. The CDR3 is 15 amino acids. CDR3 sequence reads: CASSLSAARNEKLFF. The CDR3 DNA is TGTGCCAGCAGTTTATCGGCAGCTAGGAATGAAAAACTGTTTTTT.

The V call is TRBV5-4, the J call TRBJ2-7; D remains unclear. This CDR3 has 13 residues. V was cut by 4 bases and J by 2 bases, with 10 bases left in between. The V gene's germline CDR1 is SGHNT and CDR2 YYREEE (reference sequence). CDR3 loop: CASSRGPAYEQYF. The CDR3 DNA reads TGTGCCAGCAGCCGAGGTCCTGCCTACGAGCAGTACTTC.

This chain's CDR3 is CASSFDALDEAFF. CDR3 sequence (DNA): TGTGCCAGCAGTTTTGACGCCCTAGATGAAGCTTTCTTT. J is TRBJ1-1 and V is TRBV28; D remains ambiguous. Germline values: CDR1 MDHEN, CDR2 SYDVKM. V lost 3 bases to trimming and J lost 7 bases, with 12 bases between them. The CDR3 runs 13 residues.

Points on this clone: The germline gene is not matched at one end of the junction; a read error may be the cause. The same CDR3 can be traced to other DNA sequences in this sample. This chain connects TRBV4-1 to TRBJ2-7, with 9 bases aligning to TRBD1. There are 15 residues in the CDR3. The germline V gene encodes CDR1 MGHRA and CDR2 YSYEKL. In DNA, the CDR3 is TGCGCCAGCAGCCACCTACAGGGGGCTACCTACGAGCAGTACTTT. This translates into CASSHLQGATYEQYF.

The gene calls are TRBV1 and TRBJ2-5; TRBD2 was called by the table and not checked on the DNA. TRBV1 has pseudogene status. CDR3 length equals 16 residues. CDR3 coding DNA: TGCACCAGCAGCCAAACTAGCGGGGACCTTCAAGAGACCCAGTACTTC. Its translation: CTSSQTSGDLQETQYF.

V is TRBV7-9 and J is TRBJ1-1; D gene ambiguous. V was clipped by 5 bases and J by 5 bases, with 9 bases between them. CDR3 length equals 12 residues. Germline assignment: CDR1 SEHNR and CDR2 FQNEAQ (reference sequence). The CDR3, as DNA: TGTGCCAGCAGCCCTGGTCGGACTGAAGCTTTCTTT. Protein product: CASSPGRTEAFF. Together with reference TRBV7-9 and TRBJ1-1, the CDR3 gives the full variable domain: DTGVSQNPRHKITKRGQNVTFRCDPISEHNRLYWYRQTLGQGPEFLTYFQNEAQLEKSRLLSDRFSAERPKGSFSTLEIQRTEQGDSAMYLCASSPGRTEAFFGQGTRLTVV.

The chain links TRBV5-6 to TRBJ1-5, with D unresolved. The CDR3 is made up of 16 amino acids. Germline CDR1 and CDR2: SGHDT and YYEEEE. Trimming took off 7 bases at V and 0 bases at J, with 17 bases between the two ends. CDR3 amino acids: CASDVGGRHSNQPQHF. The CDR3 DNA follows: TGTGCCAGCGACGTGGGAGGGAGACATAGCAATCAGCCCCAGCATTTT. The variable domain in full, with the rest retrieved from reference TRBV5-6 and TRBJ1-5, is DAGVTQSPTHLIKTRGQQVTLRCSPKSGHDTVSWYQQALGQGPQFIFQYYEEEERQRGNFPDRFSGHQFPNYSSELNVNALLLGDSALYLCASDVGGRHSNQPQHFGDGTRLSIL.

This rearrangement joins TRBV9 to TRBJ2-2; D gene uncertain. V was pared by 4 bases and J by 3 bases, with 4 bases between. CDR1 is SGDLS, CDR2 YYNGEE, per germline. The CDR3 is 12 residues long. CDR3 amino acids: CASSPHTGELFF. As DNA, the CDR3 is TGTGCCAGCAGCCCTCACACCGGGGAGCTGTTTTTT.

The V call is TRBV27, the J call TRBJ2-7; D call uncertain. The CDR3 sequence is 14 residues long. V lost 3 bases, J lost 4 bases, and 13 bases lay in between. Germline values: CDR1 MNHEY, CDR2 SMNVEV (reference sequence). The CDR3 DNA reads TGTGCCAGCAGTTTCCACTACCCTCCGTACGAGCAGTACTTC. Protein sequence: CASSFHYPPYEQYF.

The count of this clone is one. The V call is TRBV5-5, the J call TRBJ1-1, with D hard to call. Looked up from germline, CDR1 is SGHKS and CDR2 is YYEKEE (reference sequence). V was shortened by 0 bases and J by 1 base, with 4 bases between the two germline ends. The CDR3 runs to 13 residues. DNA of the CDR3: TGTGCCAGCAGCTTGGCGGGGAACACTGAAGCTTTCTTT. This codes for CASSLAGNTEAFF.

The chain uses TRBV5-5 and TRBJ2-1, with 10 bases identical to TRBD1. J lost 3 bases, V lost 1 base, and 1 base had no gene match. The CDR3 consists of 15 residues. Germline loops: CDR1 SGHKS, CDR2 YYEKEE (reference sequence). DNA of the CDR3: TGTGCCAGCAGCTTGAGGGACAGGGGCTACAATGAGCAGTTCTTC. This gives the protein CASSLRDRGYNEQFF.

As regards this clone: This CDR3 is also generated by other DNA sequences in the sample. CDR3 coding DNA: TGCAGCGTTGAAGAACTAGCGGGGGAGCAGTTCTTC. Protein product: CSVEELAGEQFF. The chain has TRBV29-1 and TRBJ2-1; TRBD2 matches 10 bases. The CDR3 covers 12 residues. CDR1 and CDR2 (germline): SQVTM, ANQGSEA. Losses at the gene ends were 0 bases for V and 10 bases for J; bases not matched to a gene: 0.

This chain uses TRBV11-2 with TRBJ2-5, with 14 bases fitting TRBD2. J gave up 5 bases and V 4 bases, and 3 bases lay outside the gene matches. The length of the CDR3 is 15 residues. Per the germline V gene, CDR1 is SGHAT and CDR2 is FQNNGV. The CDR3 region is CASSSGLAGAETQYF. CDR3 DNA: TGTGCCAGCAGCTCGGGACTAGCGGGAGCTGAGACCCAGTACTTC.

V usage is TRBV28 and J usage is TRBJ1-4; D is ambiguous. The CDR3 consists of 14 residues. Germline lookup yields CDR1 MDHEN and CDR2 SYDVKM. Between the trimmed V and J ends, which lost 5 bases and 3 bases, there was a span of 10 bases. CDR3 sequence reads: CASSPRRANEKLFF. In DNA form, the CDR3 reads TGTGCCAGCAGTCCTAGGAGGGCTAATGAAAAACTGTTTTTT.

The chain combines TRBV15 with TRBJ2-1; D unclear. The CDR3 has 16 amino acids. Germline loops: CDR1 LNHNV, CDR2 YYDKDF (reference sequence). Trimming took off 0 bases at V and 2 bases at J, with 11 bases between the two ends. CDR3 residues: CATSRDIGLTYNEQFF. The DNA for the CDR3 is TGTGCCACCAGCAGAGATATCGGCCTTACCTACAATGAGCAGTTCTTC.

The chain links TRBV4-1 to TRBJ2-7, with unresolved D. Trimming took off 0 bases at V and 7 bases at J, with 10 bases between the two ends. Per the germline V gene, CDR1 is MGHRA and CDR2 is YSYEKL. The CDR3 sequence is 13 residues long. CDR3 protein: CASSQDLGREQYF. The DNA of the CDR3 is TGCGCCAGCAGCCAAGATCTAGGGCGGGAGCAGTACTTC.

The gene calls are TRBV7-2 and TRBJ1-2; D might be TRBD1 (6 bases). The length of the CDR3 is 14 residues. CDR1 is SGHTA and CDR2 is FQGNSA in the germline V gene. V lost 3 bases and J lost 1, with 9 bases in between. This CDR3 is CASSLGGLNYGYTF. The CDR3, as DNA: TGTGCCAGCAGCTTGGGGGGGCTTAACTATGGCTACACCTTC.

The V gene is TRBV5-1, the J gene TRBJ1-2; D remains ambiguous. The CDR3 length is 13 residues. The V end lost 1 base, the J end lost 7 bases, and 11 bases lay between the germline ends. Germline CDR1 is SGHRS and CDR2 is YFSETQ. CDR3 sequence reads: CASSLLTGIGYTF. The CDR3 region has the DNA TGCGCCAGCAGCTTGTTGACCGGCATTGGCTACACCTTC.

CDR3 residues: CASSFFGGQGRRNTIYF. The CDR3 region has the DNA TGTGCCAGCAGCTTTTTTGGGGGACAGGGACGGAGAAACACCATATATTTT. The chain couples TRBV7-6 to TRBJ1-3, with 9 bases aligning to TRBD1. V shed 3 bases and J 5 bases; nucleotides not matched to a gene: 11. Germline V CDR1 and CDR2: SGHVS, FNYEAQ. CDR3 size: 17 residues.

V gene TRBV7-2 combines with J gene TRBJ2-1; a weak D match, TRBD2 (6 bases). The CDR3 extends over 17 amino acids. With 5 bases removed from V and 9 bases from J, the gap between germline ends came to 26 bases. The germline CDR1 and CDR2 sequences are SGHTA and FQGNSA. In DNA form, the CDR3 reads TGTGCCAGCAGCCCCCGCTGGGGCGAGGCGGGACGGCTTGAGCAGTTCTTC. Protein: CASSPRWGEAGRLEQFF. Variable domain in full (rest from reference TRBV7-2 and TRBJ2-1): GAGVSQSPSNKVTEKGKDVELRCDPISGHTALYWYRQSLGQGLEFLIYFQGNSAPDKSGLPSDRFSAERTGGSVSTLTIQRTQQEDSAVYLCASSPRWGEAGRLEQFFGPGTRLTVL.

The genes are TRBV6-6 and TRBJ1-2, with D perhaps matching TRBD1 (6 bases). The length of the CDR3 is 15 residues. The germline V gene has CDR1 MNHNY and CDR2 SVGAGI (reference sequence). The ends were cut back, 7 bases at V and 3 bases at J, with 18 bases in the middle. The CDR3 DNA reads TGTGCCAGCACCCCCGTCACAGGGTTAGACTATGGCTACACCTTC. Its protein product is CASTPVTGLDYGYTF.

This rearrangement joins TRBV18 to TRBJ1-2, with D unresolved. This CDR3 is built from 13 residues. Trimming removed 3 bases at V and 4 bases at J, with 9 bases between. Germline-derived CDR1 and CDR2 are KGHSH and LQKENI. CDR3 protein: CASSPRETYGYTF. The CDR3 coding sequence is TGTGCCAGCTCACCCCGGGAGACCTATGGCTACACCTTC.

The gene calls are TRBV28 and TRBJ2-7; no clear D. Deletions cut 6 bases from V and 6 bases from J, with 15 bases between. This CDR3 comprises 13 residues. Germline V gives CDR1 MDHEN, CDR2 SYDVKM. The CDR3 spells CASRIWMSAEQYF. CDR3 in DNA: TGTGCCAGCAGAATCTGGATGAGTGCCGAGCAGTACTTC.

This clone was detected a few times. The chain uses TRBV15 and TRBJ1-6, with a possible D match to TRBD1 (5 bases). The CDR3 spans 17 residues. The V and J ends lost 0 bases and 8 bases respectively, with 17 bases between them. Looked up from germline, CDR1 is LNHNV and CDR2 is YYDKDF (reference sequence). The CDR3 region has the DNA TGTGCCACCAGCAGAGAAATCGTTACAGGTCCCCATTCACCCCTCCACTTT. Amino acids: CATSREIVTGPHSPLHF.

The chain carries TRBV27 and TRBJ2-7, with 13 bases fitting TRBD2. CDR3 size: 15 residues. The junction had 4 bases not matched to a gene; V was cut back by 5 bases and J by 3 bases. CDR1 and CDR2 from the germline V gene are MNHEY and SMNVEV (reference sequence). DNA of the CDR3: TGTGCCAGCAGTAGGGGACTAGCGGGAAACTACGAGCAGTACTTC. Its protein product is CASSRGLAGNYEQYF.

A note on this clone: One end of the junction varies from germline; a read error may be responsible. The V call is TRBV7-7, the J call TRBJ2-1, with 9 bases identical to TRBD2. Germline-derived CDR1 and CDR2 are SSHAT and FNYEAQ (reference sequence). This CDR3 contains 15 residues. DNA for the CDR3: TGTGCTAGCAGCCCGGGACTAGCCACTTCGGATGAGCAGTTCTTC. Protein: CASSPGLATSDEQFF.